This TCR beta chain is from a study of T cells expressing NK-cell markers. Notes on the study in general: The leading position in the CD3+CD56-NKG2C+ fraction of several donors also went to these clonotypes. Expanded NKG2C+ T cell clones were not confirmed as HCMV-specific. In a handful of donors, dominant NKG2C+ clonotypes were roughly 1.0-8% of CD8+ T cells.

As to this clonotype: The target antigen is unknown.

It was by 5'RACE template switching with UMIs that TCR beta cDNA was made. TCRdb re-called the 5' RACE reads and catalogs CDR3 proteins one per entry, DNA excluded. This sample contains about 460,000 distinct CDR3 sequences. The CDR3 covers 15 residues. This chain links TRBV12-3 or TRBV12-4 with TRBJ1-4. The sequence was collected from a woman aged 45-65 years in good health. Sequencing was carried out using blood T cells: a sorted CD56 or NKG2C T cell subset, CD4+ or CD8+ T cells, or bulk PBMC T cells (not recorded which). The CDR3 reads CASSLARPEDEKLFF.